One sample yielded the 20 T cell receptor beta chains listed below, sequenced in a study of blood T cell repertoires in COVID-19. The protocol was immunoSEQ multiplex PCR, while the TCRdb copy is restricted to in-frame clones and leaves out a portion. This sample yields 310,000 or so clones, of which around 88% are seen a single time; roughly 6.3% belongs to the top ten. Sequencing input: PBMCs or T cells enriched from blood (not recorded which). Receptor source: a woman in her thirties or forties who had recovered from COVID-19.

This clone was seen just once. The CDR3 sequence is CSASQRPTDTQYF. CDR3 nucleotides: TGCAGTGCTAGTCAGCGGCCGACAGATACGCAGTATTTT. V usage is TRBV20-1 and J usage is TRBJ2-3, with D possibly TRBD2 on 5 matching bases. CDR1 DFQATT and CDR2 SNEGSKA come from the germline V gene (reference sequence). The CDR3 runs to 13 residues. V dropped 3 bases and J dropped 3 bases, with 10 bases sitting between them.

The chain uses TRBV24-1 and TRBJ2-5, with TRBD1 as a possible D gene (6 bases). Trimming took off 3 bases at V and 3 bases at J, with 16 bases between the two ends. Germline CDR1 is KGHDR and CDR2 is SFDVKD. The CDR3 is made up of 16 amino acids. CDR3 DNA sequence: TGTGCCACCAGTGATCCAGGCCGGGACACGAAAGAGACCCAGTACTTC. Its translation: CATSDPGRDTKETQYF.

The rearrangement links TRBV3-1 (or the pseudogene TRBV3-2) to TRBJ2-3; 9 positions agree with TRBD1. Germline CDR1 reads LGHDT; CDR2 reads YNNKEL (reference sequence). This CDR3 region has 19 residues. V was clipped by 0 bases and J by 4 bases; unmatched bases: 14. This chain's CDR3 is CASSQDLLFGTGRSDTQYF. Here the CDR3 DNA reads TGTGCCAGCAGCCAAGATCTATTGTTCGGGACAGGGAGGTCAGATACGCAGTATTTT.

The V call is TRBV20-1, the J call TRBJ2-1, with D unresolved. Trimming removed 5 bases from V and 7 bases from J, with 9 bases in between. CDR3 size: 11 residues. The germline gives CDR1 DFQATT, CDR2 SNEGSKA (reference sequence). The CDR3 nucleotides are TGCAGTGCTCCGGTGAGGAATGAGCAGTTCTTC. This translates into CSAPVRNEQFF.

The V call is TRBV18, the J call TRBJ1-1; a possible D gene is TRBD1 (6 bases). The ends were cut back, 1 base at V and 4 bases at J, with 10 bases in the middle. Germline lookup yields CDR1 KGHSH and CDR2 LQKENI. CDR3 length: 14 residues. The CDR3 spells CASSPQGEGTEAFF. CDR3 bases: TGTGCCAGCTCACCACAGGGGGAGGGCACTGAAGCTTTCTTT.

The chain carries TRBV30 and TRBJ1-4; D is unclear. V was cut by 8 bases and J by 3 bases, with 22 bases left in between. This CDR3 spans 16 amino acids. CDR1 is GTSNPN and CDR2 is SVGIG in the germline V gene (reference sequence). The DNA of the CDR3 is TGTGCCCATAGGCGGCCGGGAGCCCTCCCTAATGAAAAACTGTTTTTT. Protein sequence: CAHRRPGALPNEKLFF. The variable domain in full, completed from reference TRBV30 and TRBJ1-4, reads SQTIHQWPATLVQPVGSPLSLECTVEGTSNPNLYWYRQAAGRGLQLLFYSVGIGQISSEVPQNLSASRPQDRQFILSSKKLLLSDSGFYLCAHRRPGALPNEKLFFGSGTQLSVL.

DNA of the CDR3: TGTGCCAGCAGCCAAGATGGACGGGAGGGGAACGGGGAGCTGTTTTTT. This sequence encodes CASSQDGREGNGELFF. The chain combines TRBV4-2 with TRBJ2-2, with 8 bases matching TRBD2. Per germline, CDR1 LGHNA and CDR2 YNFKEQ. V lost 0 bases, J lost 7 bases, and 7 bases stayed unmatched. The CDR3 covers 16 residues.

V usage is TRBV9 and J usage is TRBJ1-3; D possibly corresponds to TRBD1 (5 bases). Germline CDR1 and CDR2: SGDLS and YYNGEE. This CDR3 spans 17 amino acids. The V and J ends lost 0 bases and 0 bases respectively, with 13 bases between them. CDR3 region: CASSVAGDPSSGNTIYF. DNA for the CDR3: TGTGCCAGCAGCGTAGCGGGGGATCCGAGCTCTGGAAACACCATATATTTT.

The chain recombines TRBV7-9 with TRBJ1-6; TRBD1 agrees at 8 bases. The CDR3 consists of 15 residues. Trimming took 5 bases from V and 10 from J; bases not matched to a gene: 10. Germline V lookup: CDR1 SEHNR, CDR2 FQNEAQ (reference sequence). CDR3 bases: TGTGCCAGCAGCCCCGCAGGGGGCGTAACGTCACCCCTCCACTTT. It is translated as CASSPAGGVTSPLHF.

The chain combines TRBV24-1 with TRBJ2-7; D may be TRBD2 (5 bases). CDR3 size: 15 residues. V was pared by 4 bases and J by 3 bases, with 15 bases between. Germline CDR1 reads KGHDR; CDR2 reads SFDVKD. The CDR3 spells CATSDPARGNYEQYF. DNA for the CDR3: TGTGCCACCAGTGACCCGGCTAGAGGGAACTACGAGCAGTACTTC.

DNA of the CDR3: TGTGCCAGCAGCTTAGGCGCCGACAGCCTAGCCAAAAACATTCAGTACTTC. Protein: CASSLGADSLAKNIQYF. The V and J genes are TRBV11-2 and TRBJ2-4; D may be TRBD1 (5 bases). The CDR3 is 17 amino acids. Germline CDR1 is SGHAT and CDR2 is FQNNGV. V shed 1 base and J shed 0 bases, with 13 bases lying between them. Drawing the rest from reference TRBV11-2 and TRBJ2-4, the complete variable domain is EAGVAQSPRYKIIEKRQSVAFWCNPISGHATLYWYQQILGQGPKLLIQFQNNGVVDDSQLPKDRFSAERLKGVDSTLKIQPAKLEDSAVYLCASSLGADSLAKNIQYFGAGTRLSVL.

The gene calls are TRBV28 and TRBJ2-1, with D uncertain. The CDR3 spans 14 residues. Trimming pared 6 bases from V and 6 bases from J, leaving 15 bases between. Germline assignment: CDR1 MDHEN and CDR2 SYDVKM. CDR3 coding DNA: TGTGCCAGCAGCCCGGCGGCTACCCCCAATGAGCAGTTCTTC. This translates into CASSPAATPNEQFF.

The chain has TRBV5-1 and TRBJ1-4; TRBD1 aligns across 9 bases. The CDR3 is 15 amino acids. The V segment lost 2 bases and the J segment 7 bases; nucleotides outside the gene matches: 6. From germline, CDR1 is SGHRS and CDR2 YFSETQ. Written as DNA, the CDR3 is TGCGCCAGCAGCTTAACAGGGGGCGCAGGTGAAAAACTGTTTTTT. It translates to CASSLTGGAGEKLFF. The full variable domain, with the rest looked up from reference TRBV5-1 and TRBJ1-4, is KAGVTQTPRYLIKTRGQQVTLSCSPISGHRSVSWYQQTPGQGLQFLFEYFSETQRNKGNFPGRFSGRQFSNSRSEMNVSTLELGDSALYLCASSLTGGAGEKLFFGSGTQLSVL.

This clone was found a few times. The chain is built from TRBV5-1 and TRBJ2-1; the match to TRBD2 covers 11 bases. The junction had 5 bases not matched to a gene; V was cut back by 3 bases and J by 9 bases. Per the germline V gene, CDR1 is SGHRS and CDR2 is YFSETQ. The CDR3 is made up of 14 amino acids. The CDR3 loop reads CASSWTSGYVEQFF. DNA for the CDR3: TGCGCCAGCAGCTGGACTAGCGGGTACGTTGAGCAGTTCTTC.

The gene calls are TRBV27 and TRBJ2-3; 10 nucleotides agree with TRBD1. After removal of 3 bases from V and 3 bases from J, the junction contained 0 bases not matched to a gene. Looked up from germline, CDR1 is MNHEY and CDR2 is SMNVEV (reference sequence). CDR3 length: 14 amino acids. CDR3 nucleotide sequence: TGTGCCAGCAGTTTGGGACAGGGGACAGATACGCAGTATTTT. This translates into CASSLGQGTDTQYF.

Here the CDR3 DNA reads TGTGCCAGCAGCTTAGCGGTTGCGGTTATAAATGAGCAGTTCTTC. Translating gives CASSLAVAVINEQFF. The rearrangement links TRBV7-2 to TRBJ2-1; D not certain. This CDR3 comprises 15 residues. V dropped 0 bases and J dropped 7 bases, with 13 bases sitting between them. Per the germline V gene, CDR1 is SGHTA and CDR2 is FQGNSA. The whole variable domain, filled in from reference TRBV7-2 and TRBJ2-1, reads GAGVSQSPSNKVTEKGKDVELRCDPISGHTALYWYRQSLGQGLEFLIYFQGNSAPDKSGLPSDRFSAERTGGSVSTLTIQRTQQEDSAVYLCASSLAVAVINEQFFGPGTRLTVL.

The chain uses TRBV3-1 (or the pseudogene TRBV3-2) and TRBJ2-1; the match to TRBD2 covers 10 bases. Germline V gives CDR1 LGHDT, CDR2 YNNKEL (reference sequence). The CDR3 is 17 residues long. The ends lost 0 bases at V and 0 bases at J; junction bases unmatched: 2. The CDR3, as DNA: TGTGCCAGCAGCCAAGAGTCTAGCGGGAGCTCCTACAATGAGCAGTTCTTC. It translates to CASSQESSGSSYNEQFF.

This chain links TRBV10-3 with TRBJ1-2; TRBD1 is a possible D gene (6 bases). The ends were cut back, 0 bases at V and 7 bases at J, with 15 bases in the middle. Germline assignment: CDR1 ENHRY and CDR2 SYGVKD. This CDR3 region has 15 residues. This chain's CDR3 is CAISESIAARGGYTF. CDR3 in DNA: TGTGCCATCAGTGAGTCAATCGCGGCCAGGGGTGGCTACACCTTC.

This chain links TRBV7-2 with TRBJ2-1; 8 bases are shared with TRBD1. The germline CDR1 and CDR2 sequences are SGHTA and FQGNSA. With V trimmed by 5 bases and J by 6 bases, 9 bases remained unmatched. The CDR3 extends over 15 amino acids. The CDR3 sequence: CASSKRTGSSNEQFF. The CDR3 DNA sequence: TGTGCCAGCAGCAAACGGACAGGGTCCAGCAATGAGCAGTTCTTC.

The rearrangement links TRBV24-1 to TRBJ2-2; 9 bases map to TRBD1. Germline V gene lookup returns CDR1 KGHDR and CDR2 SFDVKD. The trim removed 5 bases at V and 3 bases at J, leaving 9 bases unmatched. This CDR3 spans 17 amino acids. The DNA of the CDR3 is TGTGCCACCAGTGCCAGCCGGGACAGGGTGTACACCGGGGAGCTGTTTTTT. Its protein product is CATSASRDRVYTGELFF.